The TCR beta chain described here comes from a study of spatial heterogeneity in lung cancer. Germline CDR1 reads MDHEN; CDR2 reads SYDVKM. V shed 2 bases and J shed 0 bases, with 10 bases lying between them. The CDR3 has 15 amino acids. This clonotype was recorded at least ten times. Its antigen is unknown. Findings and limits, study-wide: Higher tumor mutation counts went along with higher counts of expanded intratumoral alpha and beta TCRs.

The sample's time point: sample taken at primary tumor resection. TCRdb recomputed calls from the 5' RACE reads with MiXCR, one row per CDR3 protein. The data hold 20,000 to 30,000 distinct CDR3 sequences, with roughly 10% observed a single time. The chain uses TRBV28 and TRBJ1-1, with D tentatively TRBD1 (5 bases). This clonotype was sampled from a male donor with early-stage non-small cell lung cancer. The sequences come from lung tumor tissue, collected at surgery. In nucleotides, the CDR3 is TGTGCCAGCAGTTTAGGGGCGCTACTGAACACTGAAGCTTTCTTT. This codes for CASSLGALLNTEAFF.